The next 18 T cell receptor beta chains were all read from a single sample in a study of lymphopenia after photon versus proton radiotherapy. Method: immunoSEQ multiplex PCR; TCRdb's copy keeps in-frame clones and lacks some. The table lists fewer than 30,000 clones, roughly four fifths of them singletons. The input for sequencing was peripheral blood, taken from a patient treated with photon-based radiotherapy. The receptors derive from a woman in her forties or fifties with pancreatic cancer.

The chain is built from TRBV7-3 and TRBJ2-3, with no clear D. The V end lost 1 base, the J end lost 0 bases, and 8 bases lay between the germline ends. Germline CDR1 SGHTA, CDR2 FQGTGA. CDR3 length: 15 residues. For the CDR3, the DNA is TGTGCCAGCAGCTTAAGGGCCCTAAGCACAGATACGCAGTATTTT. Protein sequence: CASSLRALSTDTQYF. The full variable domain, in which reference TRBV7-3 and TRBJ2-3 provide the parts outside the CDR3, is GAGVSQTPSNKVTEKGKYVELRCDPISGHTALYWYRQSLGQGPEFLIYFQGTGAADDSGLPNDRFFAVRPEGSVSTLKIQRTERGDSAVYLCASSLRALSTDTQYFGPGTRLTVL.

The chain uses TRBV27 and TRBJ1-2, with D possibly matching TRBD1 (6 bases). Trimming took 5 bases from V and 4 from J, leaving 14 bases between them. This CDR3 has 14 residues. Per germline, CDR1 MNHEY and CDR2 SMNVEV (reference sequence). CDR3: CASSGGGSPYGYTF. For the CDR3, the DNA is TGTGCCAGCAGTGGCGGGGGCTCTCCCTATGGCTACACCTTC.

This clone came up a few times. This chain uses TRBV4-1 with TRBJ2-7; D possibly corresponds to TRBD1 (6 bases). Trimming removed 0 bases at V and 3 bases at J, with 12 bases between. This CDR3 spans 15 amino acids. Germline CDR1 reads MGHRA; CDR2 reads YSYEKL. CDR3 in DNA: TGCGCCAGCAGCCAAGAGGCCCAGGGGAGCTACGAGCAGTACTTC. This codes for CASSQEAQGSYEQYF.

The chain carries TRBV7-6 and TRBJ2-7; TRBD2 aligns across 7 bases. J was trimmed by 4 bases and V by 8 bases; bases with no gene match: 17. There are 16 residues in the CDR3. Germline values: CDR1 SGHVS, CDR2 FNYEAQ. The CDR3 loop reads CASGPGGSRPPYEQYF. Here the CDR3 DNA reads TGTGCCAGCGGCCCTGGCGGGAGTAGGCCCCCTTACGAGCAGTACTTC. Drawing the rest from reference TRBV7-6 and TRBJ2-7, the complete variable domain is GAGVSQSPRYKVTKRGQDVALRCDPISGHVSLYWYRQALGQGPEFLTYFNYEAQQDKSGLPNDRFSAERPEGSISTLTIQRTEQRDSAMYRCASGPGGSRPPYEQYFGPGTRLTVT.

The chain recombines TRBV29-1 with TRBJ2-7, with 12 bases identical to TRBD1. Germline V CDR1 and CDR2: SQVTM, ANQGSEA. The CDR3 is 13 amino acids. Trimming took 7 bases from V and 5 from J; bases not matched to a gene: 6. The CDR3 DNA reads as TGCAGCGCCCCCGGGACAGGGGGCAACGAGCAGTACTTC. It encodes CSAPGTGGNEQYF.

J is TRBJ2-3 and V is TRBV10-2; 11 positions match TRBD2. CDR3 length: 17 residues. The V gene's germline CDR1 is WSHSY and CDR2 SAAADI. The junction had 4 bases not matched to a gene; V was cut back by 2 bases and J by 0 bases. CDR3 in DNA: TGCGCCAGCAGTGAGCCGGGGACTAGCGGTAGCACAGATACGCAGTATTTT. The encoded protein is CASSEPGTSGSTDTQYF.

V usage is TRBV7-8 and J usage is TRBJ2-7; 7 bases match TRBD1. Germline V lookup: CDR1 SGHVS, CDR2 FQNEAQ. The CDR3 is 17 amino acids. Trimming took 5 bases from V and 3 from J; bases not matched to a gene: 16. CDR3: CASSTRTGGPLDYEQYF. The CDR3 DNA reads TGTGCCAGCAGCACTCGGACAGGCGGACCTTTGGACTACGAGCAGTACTTC.

This clone was observed a few times. The CDR3 here is CASSAGTSGLYEQYF. CDR3 DNA sequence: TGTGCCAGCAGCGCCGGGACTAGCGGGCTTTACGAGCAGTACTTC. V is TRBV9 and J is TRBJ2-7, with 12 bases lining up with TRBD2. Germline V gives CDR1 SGDLS, CDR2 YYNGEE. The trim removed 3 bases at V and 4 bases at J, leaving 5 bases unmatched. The CDR3 runs to 15 residues.

The chain recombines TRBV30 with TRBJ2-7; D uncertain. Per the germline V gene, CDR1 is GTSNPN and CDR2 is SVGIG (reference sequence). The CDR3 is 12 residues long. The germline V and J ends were trimmed by 2 bases and 9 bases, with 14 bases remaining between them. The CDR3 DNA reads TGTGCCTGGAGTCCGACTCAACGGGCGCAGTACTTC. This translates into CAWSPTQRAQYF.

This chain uses TRBV7-6 with TRBJ2-3; D gene unclear. V dropped 5 bases and J dropped 3 bases, with 6 bases sitting between them. Germline V gives CDR1 SGHVS, CDR2 FNYEAQ. The CDR3 loop spans 12 amino acids. The CDR3: CASSLGTDTQYF. The DNA of the CDR3 is TGTGCCAGCAGCCTCGGAACAGATACGCAGTATTTT. The full variable domain, in which reference TRBV7-6 and TRBJ2-3 provide the parts outside the CDR3, is GAGVSQSPRYKVTKRGQDVALRCDPISGHVSLYWYRQALGQGPEFLTYFNYEAQQDKSGLPNDRFSAERPEGSISTLTIQRTEQRDSAMYRCASSLGTDTQYFGPGTRLTVL.

The chain carries TRBV9 and TRBJ2-7; 9 bases are shared with TRBD1. Trimming removed 4 bases from V and 4 bases from J; junction bases left unmatched: 9. The V gene's germline CDR1 is SGDLS and CDR2 YYNGEE. The CDR3 loop spans 15 amino acids. CDR3: CASSPATGGLYEQYF. The CDR3 coding sequence is TGTGCCAGCAGCCCAGCGACAGGGGGTCTGTACGAGCAGTACTTC.

The chain carries TRBV30 and TRBJ2-5; 8 bases line up with TRBD1. The J call is in doubt because the DNA end fits TRBJ2-7 better. The germline V gene encodes CDR1 GTSNPN and CDR2 SVGIG (reference sequence). There are 13 residues in the CDR3. The CDR3 spells CAYLTGVAHEQYF. The CDR3 DNA reads as TGTGCCTACCTGACAGGGGTAGCCCACGAGCAGTACTTC.

The V call is TRBV5-1, the J call TRBJ1-1; the match to TRBD1 covers 9 bases. CDR1 SGHRS and CDR2 YFSETQ come from the germline V gene. Trimming at V came to 4 bases and at J to 2 bases, leaving 6 bases not matched to a gene. This CDR3 comprises 15 residues. The CDR3 protein is CASSPGQGFNTEAFF. The CDR3 region has the DNA TGCGCCAGCAGCCCGGGACAGGGCTTCAACACTGAAGCTTTCTTT.

The genes are TRBV4-1 and TRBJ1-2; tentative D call: TRBD1 (5 bases). V lost 4 bases and J 3 bases, leaving 12 bases between the germline ends. The CDR3 consists of 14 residues. Germline V gene sequence: CDR1 MGHRA, CDR2 YSYEKL. CDR3 protein: CASSLPGGDYGYTF. The CDR3 DNA is TGCGCCAGCAGCCTCCCCGGGGGGGACTATGGCTACACCTTC.

The CDR3 loop reads CASSLSDSGGYNEQFF. The CDR3, as DNA: TGTGCCAGCAGCCTCTCTGACTCCGGGGGCTACAATGAGCAGTTCTTC. The V and J genes are TRBV25-1 and TRBJ2-1; D is possibly TRBD2 (6 bases). V was pared by 6 bases and J by 3 bases, with 18 bases between. CDR3 length: 16 amino acids. Germline-derived CDR1 and CDR2 are MGHDK and SYGVNS.

The J gene is TRBJ1-1, the V gene TRBV19; the match to TRBD1 covers 7 bases. This CDR3 region has 15 residues. Germline lookup yields CDR1 LNHDA and CDR2 SQIVND (reference sequence). V shed 4 bases, J shed 4 bases, and the junction held 9 bases outside the gene matches. For the CDR3, the DNA is TGTGCCAGTAGTACACCTCGACAGGGCGCCACTGAAGCTTTCTTT. It is translated as CASSTPRQGATEAFF.

The rearrangement joins TRBV19 to TRBJ2-7; TRBD1 matches at 8 bases. Trimming removed 4 bases from V and 0 bases from J; junction bases left unmatched: 5. Per germline, CDR1 LNHDA and CDR2 SQIVND (reference sequence). CDR3 length: 15 residues. The CDR3 loop is CASSTRDRPSYEQYF. The CDR3, as DNA: TGTGCCAGTAGTACCCGGGACAGGCCCTCCTACGAGCAGTACTTC. Full variable domain (outside the CDR3, taken from reference TRBV19 and TRBJ2-7): DGGITQSPKYLFRKEGQNVTLSCEQNLNHDAMYWYRQDPGQGLRLIYYSQIVNDFQKGDIAEGYSVSREKKESFPLTVTSAQKNPTAFYLCASSTRDRPSYEQYFGPGTRLTVT.

This clone was counted between two and nine times. The rearrangement links TRBV14 to TRBJ2-1; the D is unclear. Trimming shortened V by 4 bases and J by 6 bases, and 10 bases separated the two germline ends. The CDR3 spans 13 residues. Germline CDR1 and CDR2: SGHDN and FVKESK. The CDR3 region is CASSPRQTNEQFF. The CDR3 coding sequence is TGTGCCAGCAGCCCTCGACAAACCAATGAGCAGTTCTTC. Together with reference TRBV14 and TRBJ2-1, the CDR3 gives the full variable domain: EAGVTQFPSHSVIEKGQTVTLRCDPISGHDNLYWYRRVMGKEIKFLLHFVKESKQDESGMPNNRFLAERTGGTYSTLKVQPAELEDSGVYFCASSPRQTNEQFFGPGTRLTVL.